This record looks at one TCR beta chain sequence and its context. What it recognizes is unknown. The data originate from a study of T cells in localized non-small cell lung cancer. General study findings and limits: An association was observed between higher blood T cell density and longer overall survival. Adjacent lung was found to contain a median roughly 50 of the top 100 tumor clones. Uninvolved adjacent lung showed higher T cell clonality than tumor.

This CDR3 spans 13 amino acids. V lost 8 bases and J lost 0, with 10 bases in between. Germline CDR1 LNHDA, CDR2 SQIVND (reference sequence). Measured with immunoSEQ multiplex PCR; TCRdb has only the in-frame clones, and not every one. The sample shows 130,000 or so clones, about 89% of them seen only once. Sequences were derived from peripheral blood, sampled before any cancer treatment. This clonotype originated in a female donor at least 60 years old with stage I lung adenocarcinoma. The chain has TRBV19 and TRBJ1-1, with D hard to call. In DNA, the CDR3 is TGTGCCAGTGCCGCTGCGGTGAACACTGAAGCTTTCTTT. It translates to CASAAAVNTEAFF.